These 3 T cell receptor beta chains came from one sample sequenced in a study of response to subunit inactivated influenza vaccine. TCRdb re-called the RT-PCR reads through MiXCR, storing one row per CDR3 protein. This table holds a few hundred thousand distinct CDR3 sequences, 12% to 15% found once. The sequences come from PBMCs from blood, collected 11 to 12 days after vaccination. The source of these receptors is a man between 45 and 60 years old who received an inactivated influenza vaccine.

There are a few counts of this clonotype. The V and J genes are TRBV6-1 and TRBJ2-1, with 11 nucleotides matching TRBD2. V was pared by 8 bases and J by 8 bases, with 5 bases of the junction left unmatched. Per germline, CDR1 MNHNS and CDR2 SASEGT. This CDR3 spans 13 amino acids. The CDR3 loop reads CASASGGSHEQFF. The CDR3 nucleotides read TGTGCCAGCGCTAGCGGGGGGTCCCATGAGCAGTTCTTC.

V gene TRBV7-9 combines with J gene TRBJ1-1; D is uncertain. The CDR3 sequence is 13 residues long. The germline gives CDR1 SEHNR, CDR2 FQNEAQ (reference sequence). Trimming shortened V by 3 bases and J by 3 bases, and 8 bases separated the two germline ends. CDR3 sequence (DNA): TGTGCCAGCAGCTTCACCGATTACACTGAAGCTTTCTTT. Protein product: CASSFTDYTEAFF.

This clonotype was seen a handful of times. The rearrangement uses TRBV3-1 and TRBJ2-1; 8 bases map to TRBD1. The V segment lost 4 bases and the J segment 3 bases; nucleotides outside the gene matches: 8. CDR3 length: 16 residues. Germline CDR1 and CDR2: LGHDT and YNNKEL (reference sequence). Here the CDR3 DNA reads TGTGCCAGCAGCCCCCGCGGTGGACAGGGCTACAATGAGCAGTTCTTC. Protein product: CASSPRGGQGYNEQFF.